This TCR beta chain stems from a study of CD8+ T cells in alopecia areata. Background on the study: Among treated patients, oral tofacitinib was administered at 5 to 10 mg twice daily.

Study-wide results and caveats: Affected lesional scalp, above all in alopecia totalis/universalis, was more clonal than normal scalp.

Sequencing templates came from extracted RNA that was reverse transcribed into cDNA. The protocol was immunoSEQ multiplex PCR, while the TCRdb copy is restricted to in-frame clones and leaves out a portion. The table has about 160,000 clones, around 47% seen once; the top ten hold roughly 6.8%. Remarks on this clone: Its antigen is not known.

The sequence was collected from a human donor with alopecia areata. The sequencing sample was made of CD4+ T cells sorted from blood.

DNA of the CDR3: TGTGCCTGGAGTACAGGGAGGGAACTGTTTTTT. As protein: CAWSTGRELFF. The chain joins TRBV30 to TRBJ1-4; a possible D gene is TRBD1 (6 bases). Germline V gene data show CDR1 as GTSNPN and CDR2 as SVGIG (reference sequence). V was shortened by 2 bases and J by 12 bases, with 10 bases between the two germline ends. CDR3 size: 11 residues.